This TCR beta chain emerged from a study of blood T cell repertoires in COVID-19. Background on the study: PBMCs, B-cell-depleted T cells, or T cells were the source of the cDNA or gDNA that made up the material.

Profiled with immunoSEQ multiplex PCR; TCRdb holds only in-frame clones, not every one. This sample has approximately 70,000 clones, with about four fifths found just once. This clone was seen a handful of times. The CDR3 spans 14 residues. The germline V gene encodes CDR1 SGHTA and CDR2 FQGNSA. V was pared by 3 bases and J by 0 bases, with 9 bases between. This chain joins TRBV7-2 and TRBJ2-7; D might be TRBD2 (7 bases). Sequencing used peripheral blood. The clonotype originates from a woman aged 80 or over with acute or convalescent COVID-19. CDR3 coding DNA: TGTGCCAGCAGCTTGGGGGGGGCCTCCTACGAGCAGTACTTC. It encodes CASSLGGASYEQYF.